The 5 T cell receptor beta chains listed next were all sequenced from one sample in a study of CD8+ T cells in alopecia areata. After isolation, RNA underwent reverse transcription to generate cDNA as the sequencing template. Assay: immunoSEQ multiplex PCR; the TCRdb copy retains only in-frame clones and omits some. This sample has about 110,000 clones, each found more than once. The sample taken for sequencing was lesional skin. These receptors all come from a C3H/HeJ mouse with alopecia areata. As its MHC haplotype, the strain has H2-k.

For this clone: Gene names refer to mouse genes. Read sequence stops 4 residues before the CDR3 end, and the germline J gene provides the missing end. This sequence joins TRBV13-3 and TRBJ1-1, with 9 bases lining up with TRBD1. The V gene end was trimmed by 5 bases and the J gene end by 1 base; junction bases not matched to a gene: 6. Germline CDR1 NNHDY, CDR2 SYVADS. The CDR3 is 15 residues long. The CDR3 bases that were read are TGTGCCAGCAGCCTCGGGACAGGGAAAAACACA. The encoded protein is CASSLGTGKNT. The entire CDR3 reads CASSLGTGKNTEVFF.

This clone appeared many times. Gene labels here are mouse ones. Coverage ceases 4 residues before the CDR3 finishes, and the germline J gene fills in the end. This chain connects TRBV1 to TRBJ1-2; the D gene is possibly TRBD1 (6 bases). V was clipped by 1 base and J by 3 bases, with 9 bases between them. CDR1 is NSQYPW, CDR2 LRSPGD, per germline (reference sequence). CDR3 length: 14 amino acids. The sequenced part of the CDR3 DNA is TGCACCTGCAGTGCAGCCAGGGGAGACTCC. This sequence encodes CTCSAARGDS. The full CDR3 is CTCSAARGDSDYTF.

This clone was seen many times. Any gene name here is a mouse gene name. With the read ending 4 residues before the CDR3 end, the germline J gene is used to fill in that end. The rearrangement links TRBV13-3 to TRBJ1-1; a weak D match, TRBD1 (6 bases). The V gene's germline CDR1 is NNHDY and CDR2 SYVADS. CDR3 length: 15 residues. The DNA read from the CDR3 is TGTGCCAGCAGTGATCGGTCTGGGGGGGCGCAA. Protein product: CASSDRSGGAQ. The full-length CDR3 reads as CASSDRSGGAQEVFF.

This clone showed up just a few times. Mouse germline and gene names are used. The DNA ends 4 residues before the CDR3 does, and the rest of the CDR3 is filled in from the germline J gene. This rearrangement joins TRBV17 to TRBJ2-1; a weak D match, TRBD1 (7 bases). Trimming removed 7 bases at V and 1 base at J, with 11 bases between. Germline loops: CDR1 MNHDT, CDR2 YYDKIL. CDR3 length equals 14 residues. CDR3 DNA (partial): TGTGCTAGCACCTCAGGGGGGAACTATGCT. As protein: CASTSGGNYA. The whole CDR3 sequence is CASTSGGNYAEQFF.

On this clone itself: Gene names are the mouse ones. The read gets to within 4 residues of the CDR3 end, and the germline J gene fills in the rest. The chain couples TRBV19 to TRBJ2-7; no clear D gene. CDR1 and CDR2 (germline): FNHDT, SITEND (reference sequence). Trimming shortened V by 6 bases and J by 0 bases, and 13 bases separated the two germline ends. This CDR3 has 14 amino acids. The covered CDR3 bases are TGTGCCAGCATTCCCTCTTACAACTCCTAT. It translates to CASIPSYNSY. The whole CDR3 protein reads CASIPSYNSYEQYF.